This TCR beta chain emerged from a study of T cell responses to AZD1222 COVID-19 vaccine. TCRdb's copy holds only in-frame clones and misses some; the assay was immunoSEQ multiplex PCR. This sample has around 99,000 clones, with 75% to 90% found just once. Points from the study as a whole: At 160-218 and 743-854, vaccine-associated CD4 TCRs were dominant, and they spanned spike. White British people made up most donors, females outnumbered males, and clonal diversity was possibly underestimated.

A note on this clone: Its antigen is unknown.

V lost 6 bases and J lost 1, with 6 bases in between. CDR1 is MRHNA, CDR2 SNTAGT, per germline. The CDR3 contains 12 residues. V gene TRBV6-4 combines with J gene TRBJ1-1; D gene unclear. The sample was peripheral blood, taken on day 0 of AZD1222 vaccination. This TCR was recovered from an adult in good health. The DNA of the CDR3 is TGTGCCAGCAGGGGCGAGAACACTGAAGCTTTCTTT. Its translation: CASRGENTEAFF.